The present entry profiles one T cell receptor beta chain with its context. Its antigen is unidentified. Libraries were prepared by immunoSEQ multiplex PCR; TCRdb keeps only in-frame clonotypes and omits some of them. The sample includes tens of thousands of clones, around 80% seen only once; the top ten take 2%. This sample is drawn from a study of vaccination effects on CD4 cells after COVID-19. Study-wide background: The second dose preceded post-vaccine samples by a median of 72 days.

Findings and limits, study-wide: Marked clonal contraction was seen late after vaccination (in both infection- and vaccine-induced clones). Healthy vaccinees showed cross-reactivity with common cold coronaviruses in only 1 of 255 vaccine-induced clones.

Viral peptide pool expansion of antigen-specific CD4+ T cells preceded sequencing in the ViraFEST assay. Once cultured for more than nine days, the cells underwent separation to obtain CD4+ T cells. Participants received two doses of either the BNT162b2 or mRNA-1273 vaccine. The CDR3 has 15 residues. Trimming removed 0 bases from V and 5 bases from J, with 11 bases in between. In germline, CDR1 is KGHDR, CDR2 SFDVKD. The material sequenced was CD4+ T cells from PBMCs cultured with HCoV-OC43 spike peptides, taken after COVID-19 vaccination. The subset: HCoV-OC43 spike overlapping peptide pool stimulation. The chain couples TRBV24-1 to TRBJ2-3; possibly TRBD1 for D (6 bases). This clonotype was sampled from a human donor who received a COVID-19 vaccine. The CDR3 loop is CATSDLGDIRDTQYF. CDR3 DNA sequence: TGTGCCACCAGTGATTTGGGGGACATCAGAGATACGCAGTATTTT.